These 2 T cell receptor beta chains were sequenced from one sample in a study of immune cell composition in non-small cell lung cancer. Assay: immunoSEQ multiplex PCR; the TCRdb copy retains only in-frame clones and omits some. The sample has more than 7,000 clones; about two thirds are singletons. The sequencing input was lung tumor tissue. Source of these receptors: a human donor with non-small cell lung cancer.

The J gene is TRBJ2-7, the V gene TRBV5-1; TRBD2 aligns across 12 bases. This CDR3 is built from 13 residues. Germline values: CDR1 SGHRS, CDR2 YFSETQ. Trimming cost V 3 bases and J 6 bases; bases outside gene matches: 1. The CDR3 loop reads CASSSSGGAEQYF. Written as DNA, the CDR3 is TGCGCCAGCAGCTCTAGCGGGGGGGCCGAGCAGTACTTC.

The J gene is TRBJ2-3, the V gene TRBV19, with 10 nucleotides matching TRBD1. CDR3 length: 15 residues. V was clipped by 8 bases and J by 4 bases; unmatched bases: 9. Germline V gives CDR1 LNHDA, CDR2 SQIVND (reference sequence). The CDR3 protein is CASRRQGAQPDTQYF. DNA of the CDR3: TGTGCCAGTCGTAGACAGGGGGCGCAGCCAGATACGCAGTATTTT.